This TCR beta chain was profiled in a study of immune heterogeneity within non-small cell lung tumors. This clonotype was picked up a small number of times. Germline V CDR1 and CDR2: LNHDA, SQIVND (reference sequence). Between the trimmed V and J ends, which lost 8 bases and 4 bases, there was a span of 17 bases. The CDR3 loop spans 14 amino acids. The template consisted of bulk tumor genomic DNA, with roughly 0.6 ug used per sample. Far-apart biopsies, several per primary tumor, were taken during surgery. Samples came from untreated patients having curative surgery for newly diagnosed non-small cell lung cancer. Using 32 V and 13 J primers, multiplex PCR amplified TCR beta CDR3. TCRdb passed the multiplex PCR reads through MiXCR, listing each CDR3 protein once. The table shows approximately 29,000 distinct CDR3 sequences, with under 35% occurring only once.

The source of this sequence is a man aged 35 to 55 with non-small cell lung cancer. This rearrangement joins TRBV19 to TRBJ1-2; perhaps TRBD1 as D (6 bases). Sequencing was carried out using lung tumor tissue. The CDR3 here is CASWTALNPYGYTF. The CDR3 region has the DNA TGTGCCAGTTGGACAGCCCTTAACCCCTATGGCTACACCTTC.